Below are 15 T cell receptor beta chains sequenced from a single sample in a study of HIV-infected patients and healthy controls. All unsorted peripheral T cells were captured because whole blood was used without fractionation. 500 ng RNA was reverse transcribed with alpha and beta constant-region primers. Separate chain-specific third strand synthesis with multiplexing indices produced the alpha and beta libraries. TCRdb itself ran the 5' RACE reads through MiXCR, one entry per CDR3 protein. The data show about 10,000 distinct CDR3 sequences, more than 9% seen once. This specimen consisted of blood, obtained before antiretroviral therapy. These receptor sequences come from an adult with HIV infection.

This clonotype was observed many times. This rearrangement joins TRBV7-8 to TRBJ1-6; D unresolved. CDR1 and CDR2 (germline): SGHVS, FQNEAQ. V lost 4 bases, J lost 10 bases, and 11 bases lay in between. This CDR3 comprises 13 residues. CDR3 loop: CASSSDGRSPLHF. The CDR3 DNA reads as TGTGCCAGCAGCTCCGATGGGCGGTCACCCCTCCACTTT.

This clonotype was observed many times. The V call is TRBV7-3, the J call TRBJ2-3, with D perhaps matching TRBD2 (5 bases). This CDR3 comprises 15 residues. Germline CDR1 SGHTA, CDR2 FQGTGA. V lost 5 bases to trimming and J lost 6 bases, with 18 bases between them. DNA of the CDR3: TGTGCCAGCAGCCCATCGGGCAGCCCGGGGGATACGCAGTATTTT. Translated: CASSPSGSPGDTQYF. Variable domain in full (rest from reference TRBV7-3 and TRBJ2-3): GAGVSQTPSNKVTEKGKYVELRCDPISGHTALYWYRQSLGQGPEFLIYFQGTGAADDSGLPNDRFFAVRPEGSVSTLKIQRTERGDSAVYLCASSPSGSPGDTQYFGPGTRLTVL.

This clonotype appeared many times. The DNA of the CDR3 is TGTGCGCATTGGGCAGGGGTCCAAGAGACCCAGTACTTC. Translated, it gives CAHWAGVQETQYF. The chain combines TRBV6-6 with TRBJ2-5; tentative D call: TRBD1 (6 bases). Looked up from germline, CDR1 is MNHNY and CDR2 is SVGAGI (reference sequence). The CDR3 covers 13 residues.

This clonotype was detected many times. V is TRBV4-1 and J is TRBJ1-5; perhaps TRBD1 as D (6 bases). The CDR3 runs to 16 residues. The V end was cut by 2 bases, the J end by 2 bases, with 13 bases between. The germline CDR1 and CDR2 sequences are MGHRA and YSYEKL. CDR3 residues: CASSQMGGGGNQPQHF. For the CDR3, the DNA is TGCGCCAGCAGCCAAATGGGCGGGGGCGGCAATCAGCCCCAGCATTTT.

This clonotype was recorded many times. The CDR3 nucleotides read TGTGCCAGCAGTGGGGTGGAGAAAGGGACCCAGTACTTC. Translated: CASSGVEKGTQYF. The chain recombines TRBV25-1 with TRBJ2-5; D gene uncertain. The CDR3 contains 13 residues. Germline V gives CDR1 MGHDK, CDR2 SYGVNS. Trimming removed 4 bases at V and 7 bases at J, with 13 bases between.

This clonotype is labeled medium-sized. The chain employs TRBV19 and TRBJ1-4; D not resolved. Trimming pared 10 bases from V and 5 bases from J, leaving 14 bases between. The CDR3 contains 13 residues. Germline V CDR1 and CDR2: LNHDA, SQIVND (reference sequence). The CDR3 is CATTRQLNEKLFF. CDR3 DNA sequence: TGTGCCACTACCCGGCAGCTGAATGAAAAACTGTTTTTT.

To note about this clonotype: This may arise from a read error, as a much more abundant clone is one base away. V usage is TRBV28 and J usage is TRBJ1-1; D call uncertain. Germline-derived CDR1 and CDR2 are MDHEN and SYDVKM. The CDR3 has 13 residues. CDR3 nucleotides: TGTGCCAGCAGTTCTGAGGTGAACACTGTAGCTTTCTTT. It encodes CASSSEVNTVAFF.

Ten or more counts support this clonotype. The rearrangement joins TRBV11-2 to TRBJ2-6; 10 nucleotides align to TRBD1. The CDR3 is made up of 17 amino acids. Trimming removed 2 bases from V and 3 bases from J; junction bases left unmatched: 4. Germline loops: CDR1 SGHAT, CDR2 FQNNGV. CDR3 sequence (DNA): TGTGCCAGCAGCTTAAGGGACAGGGGATATGGGGCCAACGTCCTGACTTTC. The encoded protein is CASSLRDRGYGANVLTF.

This clonotype was counted only a few times. The chain uses TRBV4-3 and TRBJ1-2; D possibly corresponds to TRBD1 (6 bases). The V gene lost 3 bases and the J gene lost 8 bases, with 19 bases spanning the gap. This CDR3 comprises 15 residues. Germline V gene lookup returns CDR1 LGHNA and CDR2 YSLEER. CDR3 in amino acids: CASSQDPTGFGGYTF. The CDR3 DNA reads as TGCGCCAGCAGCCAGGACCCTACAGGGTTTGGAGGCTACACCTTC.

V usage is TRBV7-8 and J usage is TRBJ2-7; 9 bases are a match to TRBD1. J lost 5 bases, V lost 0 bases, and 5 bases had no gene match. The germline V gene encodes CDR1 SGHVS and CDR2 FQNEAQ. CDR3 size: 15 residues. CDR3 region: CASSLAGQGPDEQYF. The CDR3 DNA reads TGTGCCAGCAGCTTAGCGGGACAGGGTCCAGACGAGCAGTACTTC.

This clonotype was observed at least ten times. The CDR3 region is CASSHSQNNEQFF. DNA for the CDR3: TGCGCCAGCAGCCATTCACAGAACAATGAGCAGTTCTTC. This chain uses TRBV5-1 with TRBJ2-1; D remains unclear. The CDR3 has 13 residues. Per the germline V gene, CDR1 is SGHRS and CDR2 is YFSETQ. Trimming shortened V by 4 bases and J by 5 bases, and 10 bases separated the two germline ends.

This clonotype was observed many times. The chain combines TRBV6-6 with TRBJ1-5; the D gene is possibly TRBD1 (5 bases). CDR3 length: 15 amino acids. The V end was cut by 2 bases, the J end by 5 bases, with 13 bases between. CDR1 is MNHNY and CDR2 is SVGAGI in the germline V gene (reference sequence). CDR3 bases: TGTGCCAGCAGTTACGGGGCAGGGAGGGATCAGCCCCAGCATTTT. Translating it yields CASSYGAGRDQPQHF.

This clonotype appeared many times. V is TRBV21-1 and J is TRBJ1-5; the table's D call, TRBD1, has no DNA check behind it. TRBV21-1 is noted as a pseudogene. This CDR3 has 17 residues. The CDR3 is CASSKRSGGGSNQPQHF. In nucleotides, the CDR3 is TGTGCCAGCAGCAAAAGGTCTGGGGGGGGTAGCAATCAGCCCCAGCATTTT.

There are many counts of this clonotype. The gene calls are TRBV15 and TRBJ1-2, with D possibly being TRBD1 (6 bases). Trimming shortened V by 5 bases and J by 10 bases, and 14 bases separated the two germline ends. Germline V lookup: CDR1 LNHNV, CDR2 YYDKDF (reference sequence). This CDR3 contains 12 residues. Written as DNA, the CDR3 is TGTGCCACCAGCGATGATGCAGGGGACTACACCTTC. Protein sequence: CATSDDAGDYTF.

This clonotype was seen many times. The J gene is TRBJ2-1, the V gene TRBV24-1, with 11 bases fitting TRBD2. The CDR3 runs 16 residues. Germline assignment: CDR1 KGHDR and CDR2 SFDVKD. V shed 4 bases and J 6 bases; nucleotides not matched to a gene: 7. The CDR3 is CATSEPGTSGRNEQFF. CDR3 DNA: TGTGCCACCAGTGAGCCCGGGACTAGCGGCCGCAATGAGCAGTTCTTC.